A selection of T cell receptor beta chains follows, all from one sample in a study of T cells after yellow fever vaccination. MiXCR was run by TCRdb on the 5' RACE reads, yielding one entry per CDR3 protein. The table includes approximately 330,000 distinct CDR3 sequences, about 4% detected once. The input for sequencing was PBMCs, taken 5 days after the yellow fever booster vaccination. These receptors originate from a man younger than 35 who received the YFV17D yellow fever vaccine. CDR3s include the opening cysteine and the closing phenylalanine or tryptophan. A D gene is named only where the DNA matches it firmly. Size is stated for part of the rows, as once, few or many counts, or as a class when the clone is expanded.

>TRBJ2-1|many|TRBV10-3|.
CAISDPRGPYNEQFF
TGTGCCATCAGTGACCCCAGGGGACCCTACAATGAGCAGTTCTTC
>TRBJ2-5|few|TRBV7-9|TRBD2
CASSSEGIGGNGETQYF
TGTGCCAGCAGCTCTGAAGGGATCGGGGGGAATGGAGAGACCCAGTACTTC
>TRBJ2-5|few|TRBV7-6|.
CASSLDGNAGETQYF
TGTGCCAGCAGCTTAGACGGGAACGCGGGGGAGACCCAGTACTTC
>TRBJ1-4|few|TRBV9|TRBD1
CASSVALGGADEKLFF
TGTGCCAGCAGCGTAGCTTTAGGGGGCGCGGATGAAAAACTGTTTTTT
>TRBJ2-5|.|TRBV7-9|TRBD2
CASSFSGTSEYRTGETQYF
TGTGCCAGCAGCTTTTCGGGGACTAGCGAGTACCGGACTGGAGAGACCCAGTACTTC
>TRBJ2-2|many|TRBV7-6|.
CASSLRGRELFF
TGTGCCAGCAGCTTACGGGGGAGGGAGCTGTTTTTT
>TRBJ1-6|.|TRBV18|TRBD1
CASSPTGRDSPLHF
TGTGCCAGCTCACCGACAGGGAGGGATTCACCCCTCCACTTT
>TRBJ2-3|few|TRBV3-1|.
CASSPYETGTQYF
TGTGCCAGCAGCCCATACGAGACCGGGACGCAGTATTTT
>TRBJ1-4|.|TRBV19|.
CAGGGPPVEKLFF
TGTGCCGGAGGGGGGCCGCCGGTTGAAAAACTGTTTTTT
>TRBJ1-6|.|TRBV18|.
CASSPVAGGTGSPLHF
TGTGCCAGCTCACCCGTTGCCGGAGGGACGGGATCACCCCTCCACTTT
>TRBJ1-1|many|TRBV7-9|.
CASSPGWGEATEAFF
TGTGCCAGCAGCCCCGGCTGGGGTGAAGCCACTGAAGCTTTCTTT
>TRBJ1-2|many|TRBV6-6|.
CASSESWAGADGYTF
TGTGCCAGCAGCGAATCGTGGGCAGGGGCTGACGGCTACACCTTC
>TRBJ2-2|few|TRBV6-2/TRBV6-3|.
CASSPRTPNTGELFF
TGTGCCAGCAGTCCCCGGACACCGAACACCGGGGAGCTGTTTTTT
>TRBJ2-2|few|TRBV5-1|.
CASGRNTGELFF
TGCGCCAGCGGCAGAAACACCGGGGAGCTGTTTTTT
>TRBJ1-4|many|TRBV12-3/TRBV12-4|.
CASSLQGTNEKLFF
TGTGCCAGCAGTTTACAGGGGACTAATGAAAAACTGTTTTTT
>TRBJ2-1|few|TRBV4-2|TRBD1
CASSHLTGGSLNNEQFF
TGTGCCAGCAGCCACCTGACAGGGGGCTCCCTAAACAATGAGCAGTTCTTC
>TRBJ2-2|few|TRBV5-1|TRBD1
CASSQRGQGDTGELFF
TGCGCCAGCAGCCAAAGGGGACAGGGAGACACCGGGGAGCTGTTTTTT
>TRBJ1-2|.|TRBV4-1|TRBD1
CASSQVGTGGVGYTF
TGCGCCAGCAGCCAAGTTGGGACAGGGGGCGTTGGCTACACCTTC
>TRBJ2-1|few|TRBV6-2/TRBV6-3|.
CASSYRLVDEQFF
TGTGCCAGCAGTTACCGGCTAGTCGATGAGCAGTTCTTC
>TRBJ2-1|.|TRBV24-1|TRBD1
CATSDTPGQGAYNEQFF
TGTGCCACCAGTGATACCCCGGGACAGGGGGCTTACAATGAGCAGTTCTTC
>TRBJ2-5|.|TRBV9|.
CASSVGFFLPHLGEETQYF
TGTGCCAGCAGCGTAGGATTTTTTCTCCCCCACCTCGGGGAAGAGACCCAGTACTTC
>TRBJ2-1|.|TRBV20-1|.
CSARRDLIIGEQFF
TGCAGTGCTAGAAGGGACTTAATTATCGGTGAGCAGTTCTTC
>TRBJ1-1|.|TRBV4-1|.
CASSHGAAPDTEAFF
TGCGCCAGCAGCCACGGAGCAGCCCCGGACACTGAAGCTTTCTTT
>TRBJ1-2|few|TRBV2|.
CASSGVGARGNYGYTF
TGTGCCAGCAGTGGGGTGGGGGCGAGAGGAAACTATGGCTACACCTTC
>TRBJ2-1|few|TRBV2|.
CATWTRSYNEQFF
TGTGCCACCTGGACTCGCTCCTACAATGAGCAGTTCTTC
>TRBJ2-5|.|TRBV27|TRBD2
CASSFLGLAGEETQYF
TGTGCCAGCAGTTTCCTCGGACTAGCGGGGGAAGAGACCCAGTACTTC
>TRBJ1-1|few|TRBV5-1|.
CASSSGPMNTEAFF
TGCGCCAGCAGCTCAGGGCCAATGAACACTGAAGCTTTCTTT
>TRBJ2-1|few|TRBV4-1|.
CASSPVGAPGQGFF
TGCGCCAGCAGCCCCGTGGGGGCCCCAGGGCAGGGGTTCTTC
>TRBJ2-3|few|TRBV12-3/TRBV12-4|.
CASSLLQGGSTDTQYF
TGTGCCAGCAGCCTTTTACAGGGGGGGAGCACAGATACGCAGTATTTT
>TRBJ1-1|.|TRBV18|.
CASSPLTGRPNTEAFF
TGTGCCAGCTCACCATTAACGGGTCGCCCGAACACTGAAGCTTTCTTT
>TRBJ2-1|many|TRBV4-3|.
CASSHSRPGTAGYNEQFF
TGCGCCAGCAGCCACTCGAGGCCCGGGACAGCGGGCTACAATGAGCAGTTCTTC
>TRBJ1-1|.|TRBV7-2|.
CASSLRANTEAFF
TGTGCCAGCAGCTTACGGGCTAACACTGAAGCTTTCTTT
>TRBJ1-1|.|TRBV10-3|.
CATRVGLETEAFF
TGTGCCACGAGGGTAGGGCTCGAGACTGAAGCTTTCTTT
>TRBJ1-1|.|TRBV6-6|.
CASSYSQMNTEAFF
TGTGCCAGCAGTTACTCACAGATGAACACTGAAGCTTTCTTT
>TRBJ1-5|.|TRBV4-3|.
CASSQEGGGPQHF
TGCGCCAGCAGCCAAGAAGGCGGGGGGCCCCAGCATTTT